Listed below are T cell receptor beta chains from one sample, sequenced in a study of human T cells and chemical hapten exposure. TCRdb processed the RACE reads anew with MiXCR; each CDR3 protein has one entry. The sample comprises 300,000 to 400,000 distinct CDR3 sequences, 5% to 6.5% of which are singletons, and 2% to 3% rests with the top ten. The sequences come from whole blood, collected in connection with sensitization to the hapten diphenylcyclopropenone (DPC). The receptors stem from a woman in her forties or fifties with alopecia areata. Some clones in this sample may be carry-over from other donors' samples. Each CDR3 is given with its conserved first and last residue. Fields, in order: V gene, J gene, clone size, D gene, CDR3 protein, CDR3 DNA. The D gene is left open where the match is weak. Only some rows state a clone size, as once, few, many or a class for expanded clones.

v_call: TRBV29-1; j_call: TRBJ2-1; clone_size: -; d_call: TRBD2; cdr3_aa: CSVALRLAGAGNEQFF; cdr3_nt: TGCAGCGTAGCCCTGAGACTAGCGGGAGCTGGAAATGAGCAGTTCTTC
v_call: TRBV5-6; j_call: TRBJ2-7; clone_size: many; d_call: -; cdr3_aa: CASSPGRAYEQYF; cdr3_nt: TGTGCCAGCAGCCCGGGCCGCGCCTACGAGCAGTACTTC
v_call: TRBV10-3; j_call: TRBJ1-2; clone_size: -; d_call: TRBD1; cdr3_aa: CAITGTGNYGHTF; cdr3_nt: TGTGCCATCACCGGGACAGGGAACTATGGCCACACCTTC
v_call: TRBV15; j_call: TRBJ1-4; clone_size: few; d_call: -; cdr3_aa: CATSRARGATNEKLFF; cdr3_nt: TGTGCCACCAGCAGAGCCCGGGGAGCAACTAATGAAAAACTGTTTTTT
v_call: TRBV29-1; j_call: TRBJ1-5; clone_size: many; d_call: -; cdr3_aa: CSVVGGDGQPQHF; cdr3_nt: TGCAGCGTTGTAGGAGGGGACGGTCAGCCCCAGCATTTT
v_call: TRBV7-2; j_call: TRBJ1-2; clone_size: -; d_call: -; cdr3_aa: CASTLSWTDIYGYTF; cdr3_nt: TGTGCCAGCACCCTTTCCTGGACAGATATCTATGGCTACACCTTC
v_call: TRBV7-9; j_call: TRBJ2-7; clone_size: many; d_call: -; cdr3_aa: CASSRNYEQYF; cdr3_nt: TGTGCCAGCAGCCGTAATTACGAGCAGTACTTC
v_call: TRBV9; j_call: TRBJ2-1; clone_size: many; d_call: TRBD1; cdr3_aa: CASSGPTGGNEQFF; cdr3_nt: TGTGCCAGCAGCGGACCCACAGGGGGCAATGAGCAGTTCTTC
v_call: TRBV7-8; j_call: TRBJ2-3; clone_size: few; d_call: TRBD2; cdr3_aa: CASSLIPGTSGMEDTQYF; cdr3_nt: TGTGCCAGCAGCTTAATCCCCGGGACTAGCGGGATGGAAGATACGCAGTATTTT
v_call: TRBV29-1; j_call: TRBJ1-1; clone_size: many; d_call: -; cdr3_aa: CSVAGPRGTEAFF; cdr3_nt: TGCAGCGTTGCGGGACCCCGAGGCACTGAAGCTTTCTTT
v_call: TRBV10-3; j_call: TRBJ2-2; clone_size: -; d_call: -; cdr3_aa: CATHRANTGELFF; cdr3_nt: TGTGCCACCCACAGAGCGAACACCGGGGAGCTGTTTTTT
v_call: TRBV29-1; j_call: TRBJ2-5; clone_size: many; d_call: -; cdr3_aa: CSVEVANQETQYF; cdr3_nt: TGCAGCGTTGAAGTTGCGAACCAAGAGACCCAGTACTTC
v_call: TRBV4-2; j_call: TRBJ1-6; clone_size: few; d_call: TRBD1; cdr3_aa: CASSQGRDRLDSPLHF; cdr3_nt: TGTGCCAGCAGCCAGGGCCGGGACAGACTCGATTCACCCCTCCACTTT
v_call: TRBV12-3/TRBV12-4; j_call: TRBJ1-1; clone_size: many; d_call: -; cdr3_aa: CASSPGSVIAEAFF; cdr3_nt: TGTGCCAGCAGCCCAGGGTCTGTTATAGCTGAAGCTTTCTTT
v_call: TRBV28; j_call: TRBJ1-2; clone_size: many; d_call: -; cdr3_aa: CASIRGGNFYGYTF; cdr3_nt: TGTGCCAGCATCCGAGGGGGGAACTTCTATGGCTACACCTTC
v_call: TRBV5-1; j_call: TRBJ1-4; clone_size: many; d_call: -; cdr3_aa: CASSRGESTNEKLFF; cdr3_nt: TGCGCCAGCAGCCGGGGGGAGTCAACTAATGAAAAACTGTTTTTT
v_call: TRBV6-5; j_call: TRBJ2-1; clone_size: many; d_call: -; cdr3_aa: CASSYSGAGEFF; cdr3_nt: TGTGCCAGCAGTTACTCGGGGGCCGGGGAGTTCTTC
v_call: TRBV20-1; j_call: TRBJ2-5; clone_size: many; d_call: -; cdr3_aa: CSANPRDKGWGTQYF; cdr3_nt: TGCAGTGCTAACCCCCGGGATAAGGGATGGGGGACCCAGTACTTC
v_call: TRBV11-2; j_call: TRBJ2-7; clone_size: many; d_call: -; cdr3_aa: CASGHRDYEQYF; cdr3_nt: TGTGCCAGCGGGCACAGGGACTACGAGCAGTACTTC
v_call: TRBV6-2/TRBV6-3; j_call: TRBJ2-2; clone_size: few; d_call: TRBD2; cdr3_aa: CASSLSGRHTGELFF; cdr3_nt: TGTGCCAGCAGTTTAAGCGGGAGGCACACCGGGGAGCTGTTTTTT
v_call: TRBV2; j_call: TRBJ1-1; clone_size: few; d_call: -; cdr3_aa: CASSDKGMAFF; cdr3_nt: TGTGCCAGCAGTGATAAGGGCATGGCTTTCTTT
v_call: TRBV27; j_call: TRBJ1-4; clone_size: -; d_call: -; cdr3_aa: CASRRDFNEKLFF; cdr3_nt: TGTGCCAGCAGACGGGACTTTAATGAAAAACTGTTTTTT
v_call: TRBV12-3/TRBV12-4; j_call: TRBJ1-2; clone_size: few; d_call: -; cdr3_aa: CAGQTAYGYTF; cdr3_nt: TGTGCCGGACAGACCGCCTATGGCTACACCTTC
v_call: TRBV15; j_call: TRBJ1-5; clone_size: many; d_call: TRBD1; cdr3_aa: CATSGDRGSHQPQHF; cdr3_nt: TGTGCCACCAGCGGGGACAGGGGGTCACACCAGCCCCAGCATTTT
v_call: TRBV6-1; j_call: TRBJ2-1; clone_size: -; d_call: -; cdr3_aa: CASSGFWNEQFF; cdr3_nt: TGTGCCAGCAGTGGGTTCTGGAATGAGCAGTTCTTC
v_call: TRBV3-1; j_call: TRBJ1-6; clone_size: -; d_call: -; cdr3_aa: CASSQGDNSPLHF; cdr3_nt: TGTGCCAGCAGCCAAGGGGATAATTCACCCCTCCACTTT
v_call: TRBV4-3; j_call: TRBJ2-7; clone_size: -; d_call: TRBD2; cdr3_aa: CASSQSFGGYEQYF; cdr3_nt: TGCGCCAGCAGCCAATCGTTCGGGGGGTACGAGCAGTACTTC
v_call: TRBV9; j_call: TRBJ2-3; clone_size: few; d_call: -; cdr3_aa: CASSVAGTRTDTQYF; cdr3_nt: TGTGCCAGCAGCGTAGCAGGGACCCGCACAGATACGCAGTATTTT
v_call: TRBV20-1; j_call: TRBJ1-1; clone_size: -; d_call: TRBD1; cdr3_aa: CSARGQGAQNTEAFF; cdr3_nt: TGCAGTGCTAGAGGACAGGGGGCGCAGAACACTGAAGCTTTCTTT
v_call: TRBV2; j_call: TRBJ1-1; clone_size: -; d_call: TRBD1; cdr3_aa: CASSDRGLATEAFF; cdr3_nt: TGTGCCAGCAGTGATAGGGGGCTCGCCACTGAAGCTTTCTTT
v_call: TRBV7-9; j_call: TRBJ1-1; clone_size: -; d_call: -; cdr3_aa: CASSPTAGVNTEAFF; cdr3_nt: TGTGCCAGCAGCCCCACTGCAGGGGTGAACACTGAAGCTTTCTTT
v_call: TRBV29-1; j_call: TRBJ2-2; clone_size: -; d_call: -; cdr3_aa: CSATSPTAGTGELFF; cdr3_nt: TGCAGCGCTACTTCACCTACTGCGGGCACCGGGGAGCTGTTTTTT
v_call: TRBV5-1; j_call: TRBJ1-5; clone_size: few; d_call: -; cdr3_aa: CASSLGGVGSNQPQHF; cdr3_nt: TGCGCCAGCAGCTTGGGCGGGGTAGGAAGCAATCAGCCCCAGCATTTT
v_call: TRBV27; j_call: TRBJ1-5; clone_size: -; d_call: -; cdr3_aa: CASSLWGPEPQHF; cdr3_nt: TGTGCCAGCAGTTTATGGGGTCCGGAGCCCCAGCATTTT
v_call: TRBV7-2; j_call: TRBJ2-5; clone_size: -; d_call: -; cdr3_aa: CASSFNVIQETQYF; cdr3_nt: TGTGCCAGCAGCTTTAACGTAATTCAAGAGACCCAGTACTTC
v_call: TRBV29-1; j_call: TRBJ2-1; clone_size: many; d_call: TRBD2; cdr3_aa: CSVEDRGLAGRNEQFF; cdr3_nt: TGCAGCGTTGAAGATAGAGGACTAGCGGGACGCAATGAGCAGTTCTTC
v_call: TRBV20-1; j_call: TRBJ1-4; clone_size: many; d_call: TRBD1; cdr3_aa: CSARKQGGKEKLFF; cdr3_nt: TGCAGTGCTAGGAAACAGGGGGGGAAAGAAAAACTGTTTTTT
v_call: TRBV19; j_call: TRBJ2-2; clone_size: many; d_call: -; cdr3_aa: CASRGGRASYTGELFF; cdr3_nt: TGTGCCAGTAGGGGGGGCAGGGCCTCGTACACCGGGGAGCTGTTTTTT
v_call: TRBV12-3/TRBV12-4; j_call: TRBJ1-1; clone_size: many; d_call: -; cdr3_aa: CASSFQGDTEAFF; cdr3_nt: TGCGCCAGCAGCTTTCAGGGAGACACTGAAGCTTTCTTT
v_call: TRBV29-1; j_call: TRBJ2-6; clone_size: -; d_call: -; cdr3_aa: CSVEVQPPTSGANVLTF; cdr3_nt: TGCAGCGTTGAAGTTCAGCCTCCCACCTCTGGGGCCAACGTCCTGACTTTC
v_call: TRBV5-1; j_call: TRBJ1-6; clone_size: many; d_call: TRBD1; cdr3_aa: CASSSSGTGVSPLHF; cdr3_nt: TGCGCCAGCAGCTCCTCCGGGACAGGGGTTTCACCCCTCCACTTT
v_call: TRBV12-3/TRBV12-4; j_call: TRBJ1-5; clone_size: once; d_call: -; cdr3_aa: CASSTTGGRLDHQPQHF; cdr3_nt: TGTGCCAGCAGCACTACCGGAGGGCGGCTGGATCATCAGCCCCAGCATTTT
v_call: TRBV29-1; j_call: TRBJ1-2; clone_size: many; d_call: -; cdr3_aa: CSVEDRYGYTF; cdr3_nt: TGCAGCGTTGAAGATCGGTATGGCTACACCTTC
v_call: TRBV21-1; j_call: TRBJ2-6; clone_size: few; d_call: -; cdr3_aa: CASSNAGGKANVLTF; cdr3_nt: TGTGCCAGCAGCAACGCAGGGGGAAAAGCCAACGTCCTGACTTTC
v_call: TRBV14; j_call: TRBJ1-2; clone_size: few; d_call: -; cdr3_aa: CASSQWAPGDYGYTF; cdr3_nt: TGTGCCAGCAGCCAATGGGCTCCTGGGGACTATGGCTACACCTTC
v_call: TRBV12-3/TRBV12-4; j_call: TRBJ2-7; clone_size: -; d_call: -; cdr3_aa: CASNRGFSYEQYF; cdr3_nt: TGTGCCAGCAATCGGGGTTTCTCCTACGAGCAGTACTTC
v_call: TRBV6-5; j_call: TRBJ2-3; clone_size: few; d_call: TRBD2; cdr3_aa: CASSYSSGRGTDTQYF; cdr3_nt: TGTGCCAGCAGTTACTCCAGCGGGAGGGGCACAGATACGCAGTATTTT
v_call: TRBV6-2/TRBV6-3; j_call: TRBJ2-7; clone_size: -; d_call: -; cdr3_aa: CASSWTENWDEQYF; cdr3_nt: TGTGCCAGCAGTTGGACCGAGAACTGGGACGAGCAGTACTTC
v_call: TRBV6-1; j_call: TRBJ1-1; clone_size: few; d_call: -; cdr3_aa: CASSEAPGAITEAFF; cdr3_nt: TGTGCCAGCAGTGAAGCGCCAGGGGCTATCACTGAAGCTTTCTTT
v_call: TRBV4-3; j_call: TRBJ2-7; clone_size: few; d_call: -; cdr3_aa: CASSRELSVYEQYF; cdr3_nt: TGCGCCAGCAGTCGGGAGCTGTCAGTCTACGAGCAGTACTTC
v_call: TRBV29-1; j_call: TRBJ2-3; clone_size: many; d_call: -; cdr3_aa: CSVGSAWGQYF; cdr3_nt: TGCAGCGTTGGATCGGCCTGGGGGCAGTATTTT
v_call: TRBV5-4; j_call: TRBJ1-4; clone_size: few; d_call: -; cdr3_aa: CASSPRLGHGVEKLFF; cdr3_nt: TGTGCCAGCAGCCCTAGACTGGGGCACGGGGTTGAAAAACTGTTTTTT
v_call: TRBV29-1; j_call: TRBJ1-1; clone_size: -; d_call: -; cdr3_aa: CSVEDTSNTEAFF; cdr3_nt: TGCAGCGTTGAAGATACGTCGAACACTGAAGCTTTCTTT
v_call: TRBV28; j_call: TRBJ2-5; clone_size: many; d_call: TRBD2; cdr3_aa: CASSLFGGSETQYF; cdr3_nt: TGTGCCAGCAGTTTGTTTGGCGGGAGCGAGACCCAGTACTTC
v_call: TRBV2; j_call: TRBJ2-3; clone_size: few; d_call: -; cdr3_aa: CASSEVQGPTDTQYF; cdr3_nt: TGTGCCAGCAGTGAAGTCCAGGGGCCCACAGATACGCAGTATTTT
v_call: TRBV20-1; j_call: TRBJ2-4; clone_size: few; d_call: -; cdr3_aa: CSAVRQDKNIQYF; cdr3_nt: TGCAGTGCTGTAAGACAGGACAAAAACATTCAGTACTTC
v_call: TRBV3-1; j_call: TRBJ1-1; clone_size: few; d_call: -; cdr3_aa: CASSQGQPNTEAFF; cdr3_nt: TGTGCCAGCAGCCAGGGACAACCGAACACTGAAGCTTTCTTT
v_call: TRBV5-1; j_call: TRBJ1-2; clone_size: -; d_call: -; cdr3_aa: CASSLAPGTGYTF; cdr3_nt: TGCGCCAGCAGCTTGGCTCCGGGGACGGGCTACACCTTC
v_call: TRBV5-1; j_call: TRBJ2-6; clone_size: many; d_call: -; cdr3_aa: CASSPDTLGANVLTF; cdr3_nt: TGCGCCAGCAGCCCGGACACTTTGGGGGCCAACGTCCTGACTTTC